These T cell receptor beta chains were read from a single sample in a study of neoadjuvant nivolumab and ipilimumab in lung cancer. Sequenced by immunoSEQ multiplex PCR; TCRdb stores in-frame clones only, minus some. The sample lists about 26,000 clones, approximately 80% occurring once. This sample comprised peripheral blood, obtained before neoadjuvant nivolumab, alone or with ipilimumab. Every receptor here comes from an adult with non-small cell lung cancer. Each CDR3 is given with its conserved first and last residue. D genes are given only for firm matches. Clone size is not always given. Where it is, it says once, few, many or a class for expanded clones.

J: TRBJ1-5; size: .; D: .; V: TRBV5-5; DNA: TGTGCCAGCAGCTTGGTTGGACAGCCCTATCAGCCCCAGCATTTT; CDR3: CASSLVGQPYQPQHF
J: TRBJ2-2; size: .; D: TRBD2; V: TRBV27; DNA: TGTGCCAGCAGCCCGCGGGGGGCGGGAACCGGGGAGCTGTTTTTT; CDR3: CASSPRGAGTGELFF
J: TRBJ2-7; size: .; D: .; V: TRBV6-6; DNA: TGTGCCAGCAGACTAGGGACATTATCCTACGAGCAGTACTTC; CDR3: CASRLGTLSYEQYF
J: TRBJ2-4; size: few; D: .; V: TRBV2; DNA: TGTGCCAGCAGTGAGGAACAGGACGCAAACATTCAGTACTTC; CDR3: CASSEEQDANIQYF
J: TRBJ2-1; size: few; D: .; V: TRBV6-6; DNA: TGTGCCAGCAGTTACAAGGACAGCTTGCAGTTCTTC; CDR3: CASSYKDSLQFF
J: TRBJ2-7; size: .; D: TRBD2; V: TRBV7-2; DNA: TGTGCCAGCAGCCCCAGACTAGCGGGGCTCACCTACGAGCAGTACTTC; CDR3: CASSPRLAGLTYEQYF
J: TRBJ2-6; size: .; D: .; V: TRBV6-1; DNA: TGTGCCAGCAGTGGGGGTATCACAGGGCTGAGTGGGGCCAACGTCCTGACTTTC; CDR3: CASSGGITGLSGANVLTF
J: TRBJ2-5; size: .; D: .; V: TRBV10-3; DNA: TGTGCCATCAGCGCCGGGACCGCGTGGGAGACCCAGTACTTC; CDR3: CAISAGTAWETQYF
J: TRBJ1-1; size: .; D: .; V: TRBV14; DNA: TGTGCCAGCAGCCCTACGTGGGGGGCCAACACTGAAGCTTTCTTT; CDR3: CASSPTWGANTEAFF
J: TRBJ1-1; size: .; D: .; V: TRBV5-3; DNA: TGTGCCAGAAGCTTCTCTGAAGCTTTCTTT; CDR3: CARSFSEAFF
J: TRBJ1-2; size: once; D: TRBD1; V: TRBV28; DNA: TGTGCCAGCAGGGGACAGGTCCGTCGCGTCGGCTACACCTTC; CDR3: CASRGQVRRVGYTF
J: TRBJ1-1; size: .; D: .; V: TRBV7-2; DNA: TGTGCCAGCAGCCTATTGGGGGGGAACACTGAAGCTTTCTTT; CDR3: CASSLLGGNTEAFF
J: TRBJ1-6; size: .; D: .; V: TRBV6-5; DNA: TGTGCCAGCAGTTTCTCCATTGTGAATTCACCCCTCCACTTT; CDR3: CASSFSIVNSPLHF